Listed here are 28 T cell receptor beta chains from one sample, sequenced in a study of CD8+ T cells in alopecia areata. It was cDNA, reverse transcribed from extracted RNA, that served as the sequencing template. Generated by immunoSEQ multiplex PCR, the TCRdb table keeps only in-frame clones and is missing some. The table records fewer than 250,000 clones, around two fifths of them present only once. Treatment noted: oral pan-JAK inhibitor, 5-10 mg twice daily. The input for sequencing was CD4+ T cells sorted from blood, taken at approximately week 36, from a patient treated with tofacitinib. The source is a human donor with alopecia areata.

The chain combines TRBV7-3 with TRBJ2-1, with 12 bases matching TRBD2. The V segment lost 0 bases and the J segment 9 bases; nucleotides outside the gene matches: 3. The CDR3 contains 15 residues. CDR1 is SGHTA, CDR2 FQGTGA, per germline. CDR3 bases: TGTGCCAGCAGCTTAACCCTAGCGGGAGGGCGTGAGCAGTTCTTC. Translation: CASSLTLAGGREQFF.

The V and J genes are TRBV10-3 and TRBJ2-3; 7 bases line up with TRBD2. With 5 bases clipped from V and 6 bases from J, the junction kept 5 bases outside the gene matches. This CDR3 comprises 13 residues. Germline CDR1 reads ENHRY; CDR2 reads SYGVKD. CDR3 sequence (DNA): TGTGCCATCAGTCTAGCGGTCGCGGATACGCAGTATTTT. It specifies CAISLAVADTQYF.

The sample holds many counts of this clone. V gene TRBV7-9 combines with J gene TRBJ2-1, with a tentative D call TRBD1 (5 bases). V was clipped by 3 bases and J by 8 bases, with 20 bases between them. The CDR3 sequence is 16 residues long. The germline V gene has CDR1 SEHNR and CDR2 FQNEAQ (reference sequence). The DNA of the CDR3 is TGTGCCAGCAGCTTCATTACAGGACCGATTGGGCATGAGCAGTTCTTC. Protein: CASSFITGPIGHEQFF.

The V and J genes are TRBV10-3 and TRBJ1-5, with D maybe TRBD1 (6 bases). The CDR3 covers 13 residues. V was trimmed by 8 bases and J by 6 bases, leaving 14 bases between them. Per the germline V gene, CDR1 is ENHRY and CDR2 is SYGVKD. For the CDR3, the DNA is TGTGCCATCTCGGACAGCGTGGGTCAGCCCCAGCATTTT. Translating gives CAISDSVGQPQHF.

This clone turned up a few times. The chain employs TRBV29-1 and TRBJ1-2, with unresolved D. Germline lookup yields CDR1 SQVTM and CDR2 ANQGSEA. V lost 2 bases, J lost 2 bases, and 6 bases lay in between. The CDR3 is 12 residues long. The DNA for the CDR3 is TGCAGCGTTGAAAGAGGGAACTATGGCTACACCTTC. Translating gives CSVERGNYGYTF.

The chain couples TRBV29-1 to TRBJ2-1; D perhaps matches TRBD2 (6 bases). This CDR3 contains 14 residues. V was shortened by 5 bases and J by 10 bases, with 21 bases between the two germline ends. Germline CDR1 is SQVTM and CDR2 is ANQGSEA. The CDR3 nucleotides are TGCAGCGTTAGCCTGTATCGCGGGGCAGGGGAGCAGTTCTTC. It is translated as CSVSLYRGAGEQFF.

The chain recombines TRBV25-1 with TRBJ2-7, with D hard to call. The V end lost 2 bases, the J end lost 4 bases, and 12 bases lay between the germline ends. CDR1 is MGHDK and CDR2 is SYGVNS in the germline V gene. CDR3 length: 14 residues. CDR3 nucleotides: TGTGCCAGCAGTGAACGAGAGCACTCGTACGAGCAGTACTTC. Amino acids: CASSEREHSYEQYF.

This clone appeared a few times. The chain uses TRBV27 and TRBJ2-2; tentatively, D is TRBD1 or TRBD2 (5 bases each). V lost 2 bases to trimming and J lost 3 bases, with 10 bases between them. The CDR3 has 15 residues. Germline values: CDR1 MNHEY, CDR2 SMNVEV (reference sequence). CDR3 sequence: CASSLVGRDTGELFF. Written as DNA, the CDR3 is TGTGCCAGCAGTTTAGTGGGGCGGGACACCGGGGAGCTGTTTTTT.

This clone occurred a few times. In the same sample, other DNA sequences code for this CDR3. This chain links TRBV6-5 with TRBJ2-3, with 7 bases identical to TRBD2. The V and J ends lost 0 bases and 3 bases, in that order; junction bases with no gene match: 0. The CDR3 length is 14 residues. CDR1 is MNHEY, CDR2 SVGAGI, per germline. The CDR3 DNA follows: TGTGCCAGCAGTTACTCGCGGGGGACAGATACGCAGTATTTT. Amino acids: CASSYSRGTDTQYF.

The chain combines TRBV7-2 with TRBJ2-1; 10 bases line up with TRBD1. Trimming at V came to 5 bases and at J to 3 bases, leaving 4 bases not matched to a gene. CDR1 and CDR2 from the germline V gene are SGHTA and FQGNSA. The CDR3 extends over 15 amino acids. CDR3 amino acids: CASSRRTGGYNEQFF. Written as DNA, the CDR3 is TGTGCCAGCAGCCGTCGGACAGGGGGCTACAATGAGCAGTTCTTC.

The V call is TRBV30, the J call TRBJ1-2; D is unresolved. Germline V CDR1 and CDR2: GTSNPN, SVGIG (reference sequence). V dropped 3 bases and J dropped 0 bases, with 5 bases sitting between them. CDR3 length: 12 residues. CDR3 coding DNA: TGTGCCTGGAGAGGGACTAACTATGGCTACACCTTC. Its translation: CAWRGTNYGYTF.

The J gene is TRBJ1-5, the V gene TRBV5-1; D ambiguous. This CDR3 has 15 residues. The V end was cut by 0 bases, the J end by 3 bases, with 10 bases between. The germline V gene encodes CDR1 SGHRS and CDR2 YFSETQ. The CDR3 DNA is TGCGCCAGCAGCTTGGTGCCGGGTATCAATCAGCCCCAGCATTTT. Its protein is CASSLVPGINQPQHF.

A word on this clone: Germline and junction disagree at one end, which may indicate a read error. V and J are TRBV5-1 and TRBJ2-7, with 8 bases fitting TRBD1. The CDR3 has 15 amino acids. Germline lookup yields CDR1 SGHRS and CDR2 YFSETQ. The CDR3 DNA follows: TGCGCCAGCAGTTTGGACAGGGCATCCACCTACGAGCAGTACTTC. Translated: CASSLDRASTYEQYF.

The chain is built from TRBV9 and TRBJ2-1; D call uncertain. V lost 4 bases, J lost 5 bases, and 19 bases lay in between. The CDR3 sequence is 16 residues long. Per germline, CDR1 SGDLS and CDR2 YYNGEE. The CDR3 protein is CASSPLASRWHNEQFF. The DNA for the CDR3 is TGTGCCAGCAGCCCTTTGGCCAGTCGGTGGCACAATGAGCAGTTCTTC.

CDR3 coding DNA: TGTGCCAGCAGCCCCCGCGGGGGCGAACAGCCCCAGCATTTT. Translated: CASSPRGGEQPQHF. The rearrangement uses TRBV6-5 and TRBJ1-5; possibly TRBD1 for D (6 bases). The CDR3 consists of 14 residues. CDR1 and CDR2 from the germline V gene are MNHEY and SVGAGI. The V end was cut by 6 bases, the J end by 7 bases, with 16 bases between.

The chain is built from TRBV29-1 and TRBJ2-5; maybe TRBD2 (7 bases). In germline, CDR1 is SQVTM, CDR2 ANQGSEA. This CDR3 has 16 residues. Trimming left V 3 bases short and J 4 bases short, with 21 bases between. The CDR3 region is CSVEGSRGLGGETQYF. CDR3 DNA: TGCAGCGTTGAGGGGTCGCGGGGGCTAGGAGGAGAGACCCAGTACTTC. The full variable domain, in which reference TRBV29-1 and TRBJ2-5 provide the parts outside the CDR3, is SAVISQKPSRDICQRGTSLTIQCQVDSQVTMMFWYRQQPGQSLTLIATANQGSEATYESGFVIDKFPISRPNLTFSTLTVSNMSPEDSSIYLCSVEGSRGLGGETQYFGPGTRLLVL.

The chain is built from TRBV19 and TRBJ2-5; TRBD2 is a possible D gene (5 bases). Germline lookup yields CDR1 LNHDA and CDR2 SQIVND (reference sequence). The CDR3 runs to 12 residues. V was cut by 2 bases and J by 14 bases, with 15 bases left in between. Here the CDR3 reads CASSIPGGLRYF. CDR3 nucleotides: TGTGCCAGTAGTATACCGGGCGGGCTCCGTTACTTC.

In this sample, this clone turned up a few times. The chain has TRBV4-2 and TRBJ1-2; TRBD1 matches at 7 bases. V lost 1 base and J lost 6; bases outside the gene matches: 2. Per the germline V gene, CDR1 is LGHNA and CDR2 is YNFKEQ. This CDR3 is 13 amino acids long. CDR3 nucleotides: TGTGCCAGCAGCCAAGCGACAGGGAATGGCTACACCTTC. Protein: CASSQATGNGYTF.

This clone has more than one count but fewer than ten. The rearrangement uses TRBV29-1 and TRBJ2-2; 8 bases fit TRBD1. The CDR3 loop spans 14 amino acids. CDR1 is SQVTM and CDR2 is ANQGSEA in the germline V gene. The V and J ends lost 6 bases and 1 base, in that order; junction bases with no gene match: 4. The CDR3 DNA is TGCAGCGTGGCTGGACAGGGGAACACCGGGGAGCTGTTTTTT. As protein: CSVAGQGNTGELFF.

This clone was observed a few times. The CDR3 reads CASSQGWDTGYEQYF. The CDR3 coding sequence is TGCGCCAGCAGCCAAGGTTGGGACACCGGCTACGAGCAGTACTTC. The chain uses TRBV4-3 and TRBJ2-7, with a weak D call TRBD1 (6 bases). In germline, CDR1 is LGHNA, CDR2 YSLEER. The CDR3 runs to 15 residues. V was trimmed by 1 base and J by 3 bases, leaving 13 bases between them.

The chain has TRBV28 and TRBJ2-6; D is unresolved. Germline-derived CDR1 and CDR2 are MDHEN and SYDVKM. The CDR3 has 17 amino acids. V lost 2 bases, J lost 0 bases, and 11 bases lay in between. The CDR3 region is CASSLGPSFSGANVLTF. CDR3 coding DNA: TGTGCCAGCAGTTTAGGACCTTCCTTCTCTGGGGCCAACGTCCTGACTTTC.

The rearrangement links TRBV11-1 to TRBJ2-7; D possibly matches TRBD1 or TRBD2 (6 bases each). Germline V gene data show CDR1 as SGHAT and CDR2 as FQDESV (reference sequence). Trimming stripped 2 bases from V and 2 bases from J, with 19 bases between. CDR3 length: 17 amino acids. CDR3: CASSLSGSGAATYEQYF. CDR3 DNA: TGTGCCAGCAGCTTATCCGGCTCGGGGGCCGCGACCTACGAGCAGTACTTC.

This clone was counted only a few times. The gene calls are TRBV2 and TRBJ1-2; TRBD1 is a possible D gene (5 bases). CDR1 and CDR2 from the germline V gene are SNHLY and FYNNEI. V was pared by 8 bases and J by 3 bases, with 13 bases between. This CDR3 region has 13 residues. The CDR3 protein is CASRYGGDYGYTF. The CDR3 region has the DNA TGTGCCAGCCGGTACGGGGGGGACTATGGCTACACCTTC. The variable domain in full, with the rest retrieved from reference TRBV2 and TRBJ1-2, is EPEVTQTPSHQVTQMGQEVILRCVPISNHLYFYWYRQILGQKVEFLVSFYNNEISEKSEIFDDQFSVERPDGSNFTLKIRSTKLEDSAMYFCASRYGGDYGYTFGSGTRLTVV.

This clone has just a few counts. This sequence joins TRBV29-1 and TRBJ2-1, with 11 positions matching TRBD2. The germline CDR1 and CDR2 sequences are SQVTM and ANQGSEA. CDR3 length equals 13 residues. Losses at the gene ends were 7 bases for V and 9 bases for J; bases not matched to a gene: 8. The CDR3: CSALLAGGGEQFF. The CDR3 nucleotides read TGCAGCGCCCTCCTAGCGGGAGGTGGTGAGCAGTTCTTC.

At least ten counts were recorded for this clone. The rearrangement links TRBV28 to TRBJ2-5; maybe TRBD2 (6 bases). The CDR3 is 14 amino acids. Germline loops: CDR1 MDHEN, CDR2 SYDVKM. V was pared by 6 bases and J by 7 bases, with 18 bases between. Here the CDR3 reads CASRLTSRGRTQYF. The DNA for the CDR3 is TGTGCCAGCAGGTTGACTAGTCGCGGCCGGACCCAGTACTTC.

This chain joins TRBV7-8 and TRBJ2-7; 13 bases align to TRBD2. Germline-derived CDR1 and CDR2 are SGHVS and FQNEAQ. Unmatched junction bases numbered 16, after V lost 4 bases and J lost 1 base. This CDR3 has 20 residues. The CDR3: CASSSYPGLAGARQSYEQYF. CDR3 nucleotide sequence: TGTGCCAGCAGCTCATACCCCGGACTAGCGGGAGCACGGCAGTCCTACGAGCAGTACTTC.

This clone was found a few times. The CDR3 is CASSLVVREGNEQYF. In DNA form, the CDR3 reads TGTGCCAGCAGCTTAGTCGTGCGGGAGGGTAACGAGCAGTACTTC. V and J are TRBV11-2 and TRBJ2-7; TRBD2 aligns across 9 bases. This CDR3 comprises 15 residues. With 1 base clipped from V and 5 bases from J, the junction kept 6 bases outside the gene matches. In germline, CDR1 is SGHAT, CDR2 FQNNGV.

The chain employs TRBV20-1 and TRBJ2-7; D is unresolved. This CDR3 comprises 11 residues. Trimming stripped 5 bases from V and 2 bases from J, with 7 bases between. Germline CDR1 reads DFQATT; CDR2 reads SNEGSKA (reference sequence). Here the CDR3 reads CSASDAYEQYF. The CDR3 bases are TGCAGTGCTTCTGATGCCTACGAGCAGTACTTC.